This section outlines one T cell receptor (beta chain) sequence together with its context. Selection for sequencing was limited to patients who had shown CD8+CD57+ cell expansion by flow cytometry. As a group, the patients uniformly had severe acquired aplastic anemia. This sample is part of a study of CD8+CD57+ T cells in acquired aplastic anemia. For the study at large: When averaged, DNA from sorted CD4+ and CD8+ cells came to 3 to 3.5 ug.

It was genomic DNA that served as the template for profiling TCR beta VDJ and CDR3. From the reads, TCRdb called clonotypes with MiXCR, one entry per CDR3 protein. The table includes fewer than 250,000 distinct CDR3 sequences, approximately 51% detected once. Sequencing was done on a sample of sorted CD4+, CD8+, or CD8+CD57+ T cells (not recorded which) from PBMCs. The clonotype was recovered from a human donor with aplastic anemia.

The CDR3 DNA sequence: TGTGCCAGCAGCTTAAATCTGGCGGGGGGGCCTGATACGCAGTATTTT. This encodes CASSLNLAGGPDTQYF. The rearrangement joins TRBV7-2 to TRBJ2-3; 9 positions match TRBD2. CDR3 length: 16 amino acids. CDR1 is SGHTA, CDR2 FQGNSA, per germline. J gave up 6 bases and V 2 bases, and 9 bases lay outside the gene matches.